What follows are 25 T cell receptor beta chains derived from one specimen sequenced in a study of blood T cell repertoires in COVID-19. Repertoires were generated with immunoSEQ multiplex PCR, while TCRdb's copy carries only in-frame clones and drops some. The repertoire holds 150,000 or so clones, with around four fifths as singletons. The sequenced sample consisted of PBMCs or T cells enriched from blood (not recorded which). The receptors stem from a woman aged 50 to 65 in a cohort exposed to, infected with or recovered from COVID-19 (not recorded which).

The chain is built from TRBV18 and TRBJ2-3; D might be TRBD1 (6 bases). The CDR3 is 12 amino acids. The V gene lost 6 bases and the J gene lost 9 bases, with 13 bases spanning the gap. Germline lookup yields CDR1 KGHSH and CDR2 LQKENI. The CDR3 DNA follows: TGTGCCAGCTCCCCTTACAGGGAGACGCAGTATTTT. Translating it yields CASSPYRETQYF. The whole variable domain, filled in from reference TRBV18 and TRBJ2-3, reads NAGVMQNPRHLVRRRGQEARLRCSPMKGHSHVYWYRQLPEEGLKFMVYLQKENIIDESGMPKERFSAEFPKEGPSILRIQQVVRGDSAAYFCASSPYRETQYFGPGTRLTVL.

The chain uses TRBV11-2 and TRBJ2-1, with D tentatively TRBD1 (6 bases). The V end lost 3 bases, the J end lost 7 bases, and 7 bases lay between the germline ends. Germline lookup yields CDR1 SGHAT and CDR2 FQNNGV. CDR3 length: 12 residues. The CDR3 DNA is TGTGCCAGCAGCTTCGACAGGAATGAGCAGTTCTTC. It codes for CASSFDRNEQFF.

The chain carries TRBV28 and TRBJ2-7; D is perhaps TRBD1 (7 bases). V dropped 6 bases and J dropped 1 base, with 10 bases sitting between them. Germline assignment: CDR1 MDHEN and CDR2 SYDVKM. CDR3 length equals 13 residues. The CDR3 sequence is CASRPGGSYEQYF. The CDR3 DNA reads as TGTGCCAGCAGACCAGGGGGGTCCTACGAGCAGTACTTC.

This clone was observed once. The rearrangement joins TRBV11-2 to TRBJ1-6; TRBD1 agrees at 8 bases. This CDR3 has 14 residues. Germline CDR1 is SGHAT and CDR2 is FQNNGV. V lost 5 bases, J lost 9 bases, and 6 bases stayed unmatched. The CDR3 region is CASSTTGDSSPLHF. In nucleotides, the CDR3 is TGTGCCAGCAGCACGACAGGGGACAGTTCACCCCTCCACTTT.

This chain joins TRBV7-3 and TRBJ2-1; 14 nucleotides align to TRBD2. The junction had 9 bases not matched to a gene; V was cut back by 5 bases and J by 9 bases. The germline V gene encodes CDR1 SGHTA and CDR2 FQGTGA. The CDR3 extends over 16 amino acids. This CDR3 is CASSPGTSGRGGEQFF. In DNA, the CDR3 is TGTGCCAGCAGCCCGGGGACTAGCGGGAGAGGGGGTGAGCAGTTCTTC.

The rearrangement links TRBV5-4 to TRBJ2-4, with 7 nucleotides matching TRBD2. V was pared by 3 bases and J by 8 bases, with 8 bases of the junction left unmatched. CDR3 size: 14 residues. Germline V lookup: CDR1 SGHNT, CDR2 YYREEE (reference sequence). CDR3 sequence: CASSSKRERDIQYF. The DNA of the CDR3 is TGTGCCAGCAGCTCGAAGCGGGAAAGGGACATTCAGTACTTC.

The chain joins TRBV15 to TRBJ1-3; D is undetermined. The CDR3 covers 12 residues. Per the germline V gene, CDR1 is LNHNV and CDR2 is YYDKDF (reference sequence). Trimming removed 5 bases from V and 0 bases from J, with 2 bases in between. CDR3 coding DNA: TGTGCCACCAGCTACTCTGGAAACACCATATATTTT. Protein: CATSYSGNTIYF.

V is TRBV6-5 and J is TRBJ2-5; 7 bases line up with TRBD2. Losses at the gene ends were 5 bases for V and 5 bases for J; bases not matched to a gene: 8. Looked up from germline, CDR1 is MNHEY and CDR2 is SVGAGI. This CDR3 spans 14 amino acids. The CDR3 DNA follows: TGTGCCAGCAGTCGAGGGACTACCTCCGAGACCCAGTACTTC. This translates into CASSRGTTSETQYF.

The chain carries TRBV7-9 and TRBJ1-4, with TRBD1 identical over 8 bases. Germline CDR1 is SEHNR and CDR2 is FQNEAQ (reference sequence). The CDR3 spans 14 residues. Trimming at V came to 3 bases and at J to 8 bases, leaving 5 bases not matched to a gene. CDR3 DNA: TGTGCCAGCAGCTTCCAGGGGGCCGGCGAAAAACTGTTTTTT. Encoded protein: CASSFQGAGEKLFF.

This clone was seen a few times. This chain uses TRBV5-4 with TRBJ2-1; D remains unclear. Deletions cut 2 bases from V and 4 bases from J, with 10 bases between. The CDR3 has 14 residues. The germline CDR1 and CDR2 sequences are SGHNT and YYREEE (reference sequence). CDR3 region: CASSLQRPYNEQFF. CDR3 in DNA: TGTGCCAGCAGCTTACAGAGACCTTACAATGAGCAGTTCTTC.

The V and J genes are TRBV21-1 and TRBJ1-3; the table's D gene call, TRBD1, was not cross checked with the DNA. TRBV21-1 is a known pseudogene. This CDR3 comprises 14 residues. CDR3 sequence: CASSPTGVGNTIYF. Here the CDR3 DNA reads TGTGCCAGCAGCCCCACAGGGGTTGGAAACACCATATATTTT.

CDR3 protein: CASSLLGQGYEQYF. The CDR3 nucleotides read TGTGCCAGCAGCCTACTGGGACAGGGCTACGAGCAGTACTTC. The chain recombines TRBV14 with TRBJ2-7; TRBD1 aligns across 9 bases. This CDR3 is built from 14 residues. Germline V gives CDR1 SGHDN, CDR2 FVKESK. The junction had 4 bases not matched to a gene; V was cut back by 4 bases and J by 3 bases.

This chain links TRBV10-3 with TRBJ2-1, with a possible D match to TRBD2 (5 bases). V shed 9 bases and J shed 2 bases, with 8 bases lying between them. The CDR3 is made up of 12 amino acids. Germline V gene sequence: CDR1 ENHRY, CDR2 SYGVKD. The CDR3 bases are TGTGCCATTGGGAGTCCCTACAATGAGCAGTTCTTC. Translation: CAIGSPYNEQFF.

The chain is built from TRBV7-3 and TRBJ1-1; no reliable D call. V dropped 2 bases and J dropped 1 base, with 5 bases sitting between them. Germline V gives CDR1 SGHTA, CDR2 FQGTGA. CDR3 size: 13 residues. The CDR3 spells CASSLGRNTEAFF. CDR3 DNA sequence: TGTGCCAGCAGCTTAGGGAGGAACACTGAAGCTTTCTTT.

V gene TRBV7-3 combines with J gene TRBJ2-3, with TRBD2 matching 10 bases. The ends lost 1 base at V and 5 bases at J; junction bases unmatched: 18. The CDR3 consists of 20 residues. CDR1 SGHTA and CDR2 FQGTGA come from the germline V gene. The CDR3 loop is CASSLIAASGGARTRDTQYF. The CDR3, as DNA: TGTGCCAGCAGCTTAATCGCCGCTAGCGGGGGTGCCCGTACGAGAGATACGCAGTATTTT.

The chain has TRBV5-1 and TRBJ1-1; D perhaps matches TRBD1 (5 bases). The germline V gene has CDR1 SGHRS and CDR2 YFSETQ. Trimming cost V 4 bases and J 5 bases, with 9 bases left between them. The CDR3 has 12 residues. This chain's CDR3 is CASSLPGTEAFF. The CDR3 nucleotides are TGCGCCAGCAGCCTCCCAGGGACTGAAGCTTTCTTT.

V gene TRBV13 combines with J gene TRBJ2-2; D possibly corresponds to TRBD2 (6 bases). Germline V gene data show CDR1 as PRHDT and CDR2 as FYEKMQ (reference sequence). The length of the CDR3 is 17 residues. The V and J ends lost 1 base and 2 bases respectively, with 14 bases between them. DNA for the CDR3: TGTGCCAGCAGCTTAGCATCGGGGCGGGGTAACACCGGGGAGCTGTTTTTT. This codes for CASSLASGRGNTGELFF. Using reference TRBV13 and TRBJ2-2 for the parts outside the CDR3, the full variable domain is AAGVIQSPRHLIKEKRETATLKCYPIPRHDTVYWYQQGPGQDPQFLISFYEKMQSDKGSIPDRFSAQQFSDYHSELNMSSLELGDSALYFCASSLASGRGNTGELFFGEGSRLTVL.

V is TRBV14 and J is TRBJ1-1; D call uncertain. Trimming took off 3 bases at V and 0 bases at J, with 8 bases between the two ends. The CDR3 totals 14 residues. The germline gives CDR1 SGHDN, CDR2 FVKESK. CDR3 protein: CASSQAVMNTEAFF. DNA of the CDR3: TGTGCCAGCAGCCAGGCAGTCATGAACACTGAAGCTTTCTTT.

The V call is TRBV30, the J call TRBJ1-4; D gene unclear. The CDR3 has 15 residues. With 1 base removed from V and 2 bases from J, the gap between germline ends came to 11 bases. Germline loops: CDR1 GTSNPN, CDR2 SVGIG (reference sequence). The DNA of the CDR3 is TGTGCCTGGAGTGGAGGGTTTGCGACTAATGAAAAACTGTTTTTT. This translates into CAWSGGFATNEKLFF.

The chain employs TRBV30 and TRBJ2-1; 7 bases are shared with TRBD1. The CDR3 has 12 amino acids. V was clipped by 4 bases and J by 6 bases; unmatched bases: 3. Germline assignment: CDR1 GTSNPN and CDR2 SVGIG (reference sequence). DNA of the CDR3: TGTGCCTGGACCAGGGGGTTCAATGAGCAGTTCTTC. As protein: CAWTRGFNEQFF.

This clone has just one count. The gene calls are TRBV30 and TRBJ1-1; 7 bases fit TRBD1. Germline CDR1 reads GTSNPN; CDR2 reads SVGIG (reference sequence). This CDR3 spans 14 amino acids. Trimming took 2 bases from V and 1 from J; bases not matched to a gene: 4. CDR3 amino acids: CAWSKQGTNTEAFF. The DNA of the CDR3 is TGTGCCTGGAGTAAACAGGGGACGAACACTGAAGCTTTCTTT.

This clone turned up a few times. CDR3 residues: CASSIKGVGTGELFF. The DNA for the CDR3 is TGTGCCAGCAGCATAAAGGGGGTGGGCACCGGGGAGCTGTTTTTT. V and J are TRBV5-4 and TRBJ2-2; D may be TRBD1 (6 bases). The CDR3 is 15 amino acids. The germline gives CDR1 SGHNT, CDR2 YYREEE (reference sequence). Deletions cut 4 bases from V and 4 bases from J, with 14 bases between.

The J gene is TRBJ1-3, the V gene TRBV6-9; tentatively, D is TRBD1 (5 bases). The V gene lost 6 bases and the J gene lost 5 bases, with 17 bases spanning the gap. In germline, CDR1 is MNHGY, CDR2 SVAAGI. CDR3 length equals 15 residues. The CDR3, as DNA: TGTGCCAGCAGCCCAGACAGAACTTACAGAAACACCATATATTTT. Its translation is CASSPDRTYRNTIYF.

The rearrangement uses TRBV3-1 (or the pseudogene TRBV3-2) and TRBJ1-5, with TRBD1 matching over 8 bases. With V trimmed by 5 bases and J by 0 bases, 3 bases remained unmatched. This CDR3 has 15 amino acids. Per germline, CDR1 LGHDT and CDR2 YNNKEL (reference sequence). CDR3 sequence: CASSETGDSNQPQHF. For the CDR3, the DNA is TGTGCCAGCAGCGAGACAGGGGATAGCAATCAGCCCCAGCATTTT.

V usage is TRBV5-1 and J usage is TRBJ2-3; 7 nucleotides match TRBD2. In germline, CDR1 is SGHRS, CDR2 YFSETQ. V lost 3 bases and J lost 0; bases outside the gene matches: 4. The CDR3 runs 15 residues. The CDR3 DNA sequence: TGCGCCAGCAGCTGGGAGGGGCGAAGCACAGATACGCAGTATTTT. This gives the protein CASSWEGRSTDTQYF.